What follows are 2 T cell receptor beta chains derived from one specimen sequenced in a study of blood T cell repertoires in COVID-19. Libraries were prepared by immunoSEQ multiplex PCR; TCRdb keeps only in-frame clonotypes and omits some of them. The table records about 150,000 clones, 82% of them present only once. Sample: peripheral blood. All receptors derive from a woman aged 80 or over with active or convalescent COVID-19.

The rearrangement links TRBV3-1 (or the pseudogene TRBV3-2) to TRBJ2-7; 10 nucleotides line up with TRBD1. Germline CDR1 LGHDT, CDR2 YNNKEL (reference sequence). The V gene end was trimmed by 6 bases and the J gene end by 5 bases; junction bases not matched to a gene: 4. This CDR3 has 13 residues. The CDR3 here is CASSYGQGDEQYF. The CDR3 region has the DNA TGTGCCAGCAGTTATGGACAGGGGGACGAGCAGTACTTC.

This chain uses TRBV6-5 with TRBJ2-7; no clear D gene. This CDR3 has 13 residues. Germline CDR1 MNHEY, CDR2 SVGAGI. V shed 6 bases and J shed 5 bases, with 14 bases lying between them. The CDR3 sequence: CASRTQRLDEQYF. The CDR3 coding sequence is TGTGCCAGCAGGACTCAAAGGTTAGACGAGCAGTACTTC.